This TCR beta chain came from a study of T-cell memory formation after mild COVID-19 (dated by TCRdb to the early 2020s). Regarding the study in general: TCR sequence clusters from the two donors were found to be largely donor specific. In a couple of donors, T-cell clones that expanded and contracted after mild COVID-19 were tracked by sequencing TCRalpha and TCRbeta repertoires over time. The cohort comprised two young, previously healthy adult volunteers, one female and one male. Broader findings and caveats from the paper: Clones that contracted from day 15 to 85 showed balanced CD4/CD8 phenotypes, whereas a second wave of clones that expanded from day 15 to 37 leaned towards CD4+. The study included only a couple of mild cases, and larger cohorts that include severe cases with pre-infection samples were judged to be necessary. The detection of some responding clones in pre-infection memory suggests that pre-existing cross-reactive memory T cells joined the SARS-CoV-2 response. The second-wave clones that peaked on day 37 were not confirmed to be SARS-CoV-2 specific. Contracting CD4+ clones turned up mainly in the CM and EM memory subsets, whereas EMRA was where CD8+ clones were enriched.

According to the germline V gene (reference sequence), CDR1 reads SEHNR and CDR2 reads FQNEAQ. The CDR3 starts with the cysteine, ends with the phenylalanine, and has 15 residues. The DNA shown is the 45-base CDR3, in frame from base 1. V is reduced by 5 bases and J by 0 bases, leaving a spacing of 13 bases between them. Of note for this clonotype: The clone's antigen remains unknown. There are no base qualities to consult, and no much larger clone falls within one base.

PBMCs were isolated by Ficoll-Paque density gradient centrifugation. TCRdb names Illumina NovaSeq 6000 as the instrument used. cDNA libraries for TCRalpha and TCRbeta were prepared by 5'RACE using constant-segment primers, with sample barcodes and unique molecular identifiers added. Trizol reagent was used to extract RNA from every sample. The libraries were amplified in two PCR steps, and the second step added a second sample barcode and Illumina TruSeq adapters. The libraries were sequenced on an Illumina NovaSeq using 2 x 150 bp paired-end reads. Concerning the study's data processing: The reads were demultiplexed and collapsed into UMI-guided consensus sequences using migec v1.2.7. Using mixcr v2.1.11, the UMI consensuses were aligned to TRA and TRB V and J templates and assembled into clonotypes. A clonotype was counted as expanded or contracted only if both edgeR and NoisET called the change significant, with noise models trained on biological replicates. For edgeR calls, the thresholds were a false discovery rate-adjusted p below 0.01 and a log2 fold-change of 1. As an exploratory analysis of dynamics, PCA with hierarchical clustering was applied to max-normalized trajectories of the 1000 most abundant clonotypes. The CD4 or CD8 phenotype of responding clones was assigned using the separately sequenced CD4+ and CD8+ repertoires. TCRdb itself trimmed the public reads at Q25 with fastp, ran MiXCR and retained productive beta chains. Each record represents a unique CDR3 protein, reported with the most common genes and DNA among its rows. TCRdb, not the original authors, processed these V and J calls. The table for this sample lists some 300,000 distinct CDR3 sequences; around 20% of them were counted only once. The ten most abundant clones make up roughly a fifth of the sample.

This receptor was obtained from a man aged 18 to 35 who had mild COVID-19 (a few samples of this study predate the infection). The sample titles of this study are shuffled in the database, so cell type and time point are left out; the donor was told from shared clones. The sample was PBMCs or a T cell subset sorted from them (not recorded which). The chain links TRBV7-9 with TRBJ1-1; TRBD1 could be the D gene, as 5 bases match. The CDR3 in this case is CASSPPGRMNTEAFF. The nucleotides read TGTGCCAGCAGCCCTCCAGGGCGAATGAACACTGAAGCTTTCTTT.